Sequencing of this T cell receptor (beta chain) was carried out in a study of T cells after yellow fever vaccination. General observations from the study: Of the clonotypes, a small share occurred in both CD4 and CD8 compartments. Weaker, the secondary response had a peak occurring faster, on day 5 versus 15. Reappearance after the booster was observed for most primary-vaccination clones (about 95% CD4, roughly 90% CD8).

For TCR, cDNA came from 5'RACE template switching, which added a universal primer site and UMIs. A single record per CDR3 protein comes from TCRdb applying MiXCR to the 5' RACE reads. The table lists a few hundred thousand distinct CDR3 sequences, about 5% of them singletons. This clonotype was seen more than once but under ten times. Its matching antigen is unknown. The sequences come from CD4+ T cells sorted from PBMCs, collected on the day of the yellow fever booster vaccination. This TCR came from a young man who received the YFV17D yellow fever vaccine.

The CDR3 region has the DNA TGCAGTGCTAGCCCCTTAAGACAGGGGGCTAACTATGGCTACACCTTC. Translation: CSASPLRQGANYGYTF. This chain joins TRBV20-1 and TRBJ1-2; 9 bases are a match to TRBD1. CDR3 length: 16 amino acids. Trimming took 3 bases from V and 0 from J; bases not matched to a gene: 8. Per germline, CDR1 DFQATT and CDR2 SNEGSKA (reference sequence).